This TCR beta chain comes out of a study of pediatric ulcerative colitis. On the study more broadly: Ulcerative colitis patients had pancolitis or left-sided colitis, with confirming histology. Study-wide results and caveats: Repertoires came from total lymphocyte DNA, so rare subsets like regulatory T cells may be missed. In rectum, acute severe colitis had expanded clones and less diversity.

This CDR3 contains 15 residues. V gave up 5 bases and J gave up 7 bases; unmatched junction bases: 10. CDR1 is SGHTA, CDR2 FQGNSA, per germline. As regards this clone: As yet, its antigen is unknown.

The blood sample was taken during the colonoscopy visit. Produced via immunoSEQ multiplex PCR; TCRdb's table is partial and in-frame only. The data show around 10,000 clones, with around nine tenths seen just once and about 7.7% held by the top ten. This clonotype was obtained from a girl under 18 with moderate ulcerative colitis. The V and J genes are TRBV7-2 and TRBJ1-4; 7 bases agree with TRBD1. Material: blood. CDR3 protein: CASSLRQGMGEKLFF. In nucleotides, the CDR3 is TGTGCCAGCAGCCTTCGACAGGGTATGGGTGAAAAACTGTTTTTT.